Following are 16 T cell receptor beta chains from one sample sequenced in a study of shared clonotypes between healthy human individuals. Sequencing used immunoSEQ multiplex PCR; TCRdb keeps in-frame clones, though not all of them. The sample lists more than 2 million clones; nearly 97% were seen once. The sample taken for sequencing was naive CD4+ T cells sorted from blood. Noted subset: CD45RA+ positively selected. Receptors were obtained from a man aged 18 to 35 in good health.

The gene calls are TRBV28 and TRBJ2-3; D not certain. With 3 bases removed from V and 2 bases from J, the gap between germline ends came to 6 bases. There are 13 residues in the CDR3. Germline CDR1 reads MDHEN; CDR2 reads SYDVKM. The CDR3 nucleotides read TGTGCCAGCAGTTTCCAGAACACAGATACGCAGTATTTT. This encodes CASSFQNTDTQYF.

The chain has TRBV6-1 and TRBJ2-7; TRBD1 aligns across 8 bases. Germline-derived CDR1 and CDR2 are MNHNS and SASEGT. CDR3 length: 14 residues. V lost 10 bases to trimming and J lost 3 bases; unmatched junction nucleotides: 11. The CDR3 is CATTGGIGDYEQYF. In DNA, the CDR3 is TGTGCCACCACAGGGGGGATAGGCGACTACGAGCAGTACTTC.

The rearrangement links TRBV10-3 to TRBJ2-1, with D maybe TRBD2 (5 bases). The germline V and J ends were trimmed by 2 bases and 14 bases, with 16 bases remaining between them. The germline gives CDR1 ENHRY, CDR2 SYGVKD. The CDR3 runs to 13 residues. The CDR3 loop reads CAISEPSSRREFF. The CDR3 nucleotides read TGTGCCATCAGTGAGCCCTCTAGCCGCCGCGAGTTCTTC.

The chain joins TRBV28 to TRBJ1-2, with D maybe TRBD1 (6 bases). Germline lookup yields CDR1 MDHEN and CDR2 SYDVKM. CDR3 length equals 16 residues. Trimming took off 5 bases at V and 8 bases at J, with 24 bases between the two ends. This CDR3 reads CASSGGAEVGGEGYTF. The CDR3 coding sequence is TGTGCCAGCAGTGGGGGGGCAGAAGTGGGTGGAGAGGGCTACACCTTC.

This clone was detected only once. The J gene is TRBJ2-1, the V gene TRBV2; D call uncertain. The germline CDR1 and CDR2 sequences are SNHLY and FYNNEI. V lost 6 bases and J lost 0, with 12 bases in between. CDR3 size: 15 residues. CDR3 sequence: CASSPDGLSYNEQFF. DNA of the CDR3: TGTGCCAGCAGCCCGGACGGTCTCTCCTACAATGAGCAGTTCTTC.

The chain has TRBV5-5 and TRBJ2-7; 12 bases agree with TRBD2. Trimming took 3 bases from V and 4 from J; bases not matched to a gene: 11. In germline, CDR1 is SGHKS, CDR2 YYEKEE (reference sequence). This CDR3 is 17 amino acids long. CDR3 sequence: CASSSSLAGGTLYEQYF. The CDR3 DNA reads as TGTGCCAGCAGCTCATCACTAGCGGGAGGTACCTTATACGAGCAGTACTTC.

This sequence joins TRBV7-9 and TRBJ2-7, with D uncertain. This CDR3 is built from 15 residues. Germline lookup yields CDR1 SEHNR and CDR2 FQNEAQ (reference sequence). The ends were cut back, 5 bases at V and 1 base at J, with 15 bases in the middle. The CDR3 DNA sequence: TGTGCCAGCAGCCCTAACCAGACCATGTCCTACGAGCAGTACTTC. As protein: CASSPNQTMSYEQYF.

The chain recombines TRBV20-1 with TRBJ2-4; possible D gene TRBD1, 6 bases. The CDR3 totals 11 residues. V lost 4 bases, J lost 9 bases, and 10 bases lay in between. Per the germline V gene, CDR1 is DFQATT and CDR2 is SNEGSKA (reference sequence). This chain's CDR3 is CSANRAGIQYF. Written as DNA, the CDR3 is TGCAGTGCTAACAGGGCGGGCATTCAGTACTTC.

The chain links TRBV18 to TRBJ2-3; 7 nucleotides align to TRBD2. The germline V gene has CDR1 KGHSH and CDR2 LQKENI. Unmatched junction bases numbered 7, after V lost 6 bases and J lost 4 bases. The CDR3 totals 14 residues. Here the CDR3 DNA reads TGTGCCAGCTCGTCTCGCGGGGGTGCAGATACGCAGTATTTT. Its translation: CASSSRGGADTQYF.

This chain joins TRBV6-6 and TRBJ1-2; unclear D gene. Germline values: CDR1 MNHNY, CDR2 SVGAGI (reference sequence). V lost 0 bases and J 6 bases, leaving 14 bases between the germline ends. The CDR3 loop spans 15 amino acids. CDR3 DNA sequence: TGTGCCAGCAGTTACTCCCGAGACATGCCCGATGGCTACACCTTC. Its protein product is CASSYSRDMPDGYTF.

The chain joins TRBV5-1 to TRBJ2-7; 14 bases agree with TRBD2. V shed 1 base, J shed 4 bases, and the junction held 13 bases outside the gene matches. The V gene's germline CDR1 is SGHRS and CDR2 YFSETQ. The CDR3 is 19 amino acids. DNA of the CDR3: TGCGCCAGCAGCTTGAGGGCCGGGACTAGCGGGAGTAAAGGGTACGAGCAGTACTTC. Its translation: CASSLRAGTSGSKGYEQYF.

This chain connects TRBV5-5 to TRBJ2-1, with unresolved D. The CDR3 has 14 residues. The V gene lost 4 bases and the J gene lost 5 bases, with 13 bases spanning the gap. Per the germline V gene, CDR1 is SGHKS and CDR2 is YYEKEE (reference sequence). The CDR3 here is CASSVHEIHNEQFF. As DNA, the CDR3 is TGTGCCAGCAGCGTCCACGAAATTCACAATGAGCAGTTCTTC.

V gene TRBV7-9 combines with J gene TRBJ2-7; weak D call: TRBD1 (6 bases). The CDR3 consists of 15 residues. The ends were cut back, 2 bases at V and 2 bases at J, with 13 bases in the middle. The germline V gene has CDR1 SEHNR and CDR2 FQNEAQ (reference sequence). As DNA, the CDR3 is TGTGCCAGCAGCTTAAACAGGGTTGGCGCCTACGAGCAGTACTTC. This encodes CASSLNRVGAYEQYF.

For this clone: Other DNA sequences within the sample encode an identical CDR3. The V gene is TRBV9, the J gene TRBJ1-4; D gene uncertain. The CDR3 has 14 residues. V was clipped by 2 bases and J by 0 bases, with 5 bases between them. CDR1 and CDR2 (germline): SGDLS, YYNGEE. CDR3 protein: CASSVGTTNEKLFF. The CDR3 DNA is TGTGCCAGCAGCGTGGGGACAACTAATGAAAAACTGTTTTTT.

Here the CDR3 reads CASSLKGDQPQHF. For the CDR3, the DNA is TGCGCCAGCAGCTTAAAGGGTGATCAGCCCCAGCATTTT. This rearrangement joins TRBV5-1 to TRBJ1-5, with no clear D. The ends were cut back, 2 bases at V and 5 bases at J, with 8 bases in the middle. CDR1 and CDR2 from the germline V gene are SGHRS and YFSETQ. The CDR3 is 13 amino acids. Full variable domain (outside the CDR3, taken from reference TRBV5-1 and TRBJ1-5): KAGVTQTPRYLIKTRGQQVTLSCSPISGHRSVSWYQQTPGQGLQFLFEYFSETQRNKGNFPGRFSGRQFSNSRSEMNVSTLELGDSALYLCASSLKGDQPQHFGDGTRLSIL.

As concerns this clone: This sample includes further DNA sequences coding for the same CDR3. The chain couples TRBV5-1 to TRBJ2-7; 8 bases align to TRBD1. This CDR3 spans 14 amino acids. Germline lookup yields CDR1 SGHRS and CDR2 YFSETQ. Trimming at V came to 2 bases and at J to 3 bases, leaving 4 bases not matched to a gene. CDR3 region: CASSFGQGNYEQYF. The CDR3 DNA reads TGCGCCAGCAGCTTCGGACAGGGCAACTACGAGCAGTACTTC.